A selection of T cell receptor beta chains follows, all from one sample in a study of T cell repertoires in cytomegalovirus infection. These TCRs are of unknown antigen specificity. TCRdb re-called the reads through MiXCR, storing one row per CDR3 protein. This table has some 940,000 distinct CDR3 sequences, around 32% appearing once. Sequences were derived from cultured CD8+ T cells from PBMCs, sampled from culture after CMV antigen stimulation. The receptors were sampled from a human donor in good health (CMV status not recorded). Some clones in this sample may be carry-over from other donors' samples. CDR3s include the opening cysteine and the closing phenylalanine or tryptophan. The D gene is left open where the match is weak. Size tells how often a clone was seen (once, few, many) or the class of an expanded clone, and some rows leave it out.

len,abundance,v_gene,j_gene,d_gene,CDR3nt,CDR3aa
15,many,TRBV7-6,TRBJ1-2,NA,TGTGCCAGCAGTCCCGGCCCCCAAAGTTTGTCCGGCTACACCTTC,CASSPGPQSLSGYTF
14,NA,TRBV10-1,TRBJ1-1,NA,TGCGCCAGCAGTGTCGAAGGGATGAGCACTGAAGCTTTCTTT,CASSVEGMSTEAFF
14,NA,TRBV5-6,TRBJ2-3,NA,TGTGCCAGCAGTACCGGACGACCCACAGATACGCAGTATTTT,CASSTGRPTDTQYF
15,few,TRBV6-5,TRBJ2-1,TRBD2,TGTGCCAGCAGTTACATCGCTAGCGGGGGGGGTGAGCAGTTCTTC,CASSYIASGGGEQFF
15,NA,TRBV4-1,TRBJ1-5,NA,TGCGCCAGCAGCCCTCACGGGAACAGCAATCAGCCCCAGCATTTT,CASSPHGNSNQPQHF
14,NA,TRBV6-2/TRBV6-3,TRBJ2-1,TRBD2,TGTGCCAGCAGCCGGACTAGCGGGATAAATGAGCAGTTCTTC,CASSRTSGINEQFF
14,many,TRBV7-9,TRBJ2-1,NA,TGTGCCAGCAGAGCACCGGGACGCTACAATGAGCAGTTCTTC,CASRAPGRYNEQFF
15,NA,TRBV9,TRBJ1-6,TRBD1,TGTGCCAGCAGTGGTACAGGGGGACTAAATTCACCCCTCCACTTT,CASSGTGGLNSPLHF
13,few,TRBV6-5,TRBJ1-4,NA,TGTGCCACGACGGACTCACCTAATGAAAAACTGTTTTTT,CATTDSPNEKLFF
14,NA,TRBV14,TRBJ2-7,NA,TGTGCCAGCAGCCAAGGGATCCCGGGTATCGAGCAGTACTTC,CASSQGIPGIEQYF
23,NA,TRBV20-1,TRBJ2-1,TRBD2,TGCAGTGCTAGAAGGAGACTAGCGGGGGTCGCCCATGGCCCCTTTACAGGGTCTAATGAGCAGTTCTTC,CSARRRLAGVAHGPFTGSNEQFF
17,few,TRBV27,TRBJ2-6,NA,TGTGCCAGCAGTTCTAGGCGGGCCCACTCTGGGGCCAACGTCCTGACTTTC,CASSSRRAHSGANVLTF
15,NA,TRBV4-1,TRBJ1-2,NA,TGCGCCAGCAGCCAAGGAGGCCAGCCAACCTATGGCTACACCTTC,CASSQGGQPTYGYTF
13,NA,TRBV5-1,TRBJ2-7,NA,TGCGCCAGCCGAATCGAGAGCTCCTACGAGCAGTACTTC,CASRIESSYEQYF
15,few,TRBV19,TRBJ1-1,NA,TGTGCCAGTAGTACATCTTTCGGGGCGAGCACTGAAGCTTTCTTT,CASSTSFGASTEAFF
18,NA,TRBV6-1,TRBJ2-2,TRBD1,TGTGCCAGCAGTGAAGGAGGAGGCAGGGGGTTTAACACCGGGGAGCTGTTTTTT,CASSEGGGRGFNTGELFF
17,few,TRBV10-3,TRBJ1-1,NA,TGTGCCATCAGTGAGTCGACGGGCGCGAGGATGAACACTGAAGCTTTCTTT,CAISESTGARMNTEAFF
14,NA,TRBV4-1,TRBJ2-3,NA,TGCGCCAGCAGCCAAGATCCAATTTGGGATACGCAGTATTTT,CASSQDPIWDTQYF
13,NA,TRBV6-5,TRBJ1-2,NA,TGTGCCAGCAGTTACTCGAAAAGGGTTGGCTACACCTTC,CASSYSKRVGYTF
14,NA,TRBV7-2,TRBJ1-2,TRBD1,TGTGCCAGCAGCCGGACAGGGGACGACTATGGCTACACCTTC,CASSRTGDDYGYTF
13,few,TRBV11-2,TRBJ1-2,NA,TGTGCCAGCAGCTTCAACGGACTTTATGGCTACACCTTC,CASSFNGLYGYTF
15,NA,TRBV19,TRBJ1-1,TRBD1,TGTGCCAGTAGAGTTGAGAGGGGGCGAGGGACTGAAGCTTTCTTT,CASRVERGRGTEAFF
15,NA,TRBV5-1,TRBJ1-1,NA,TGCGCCAGCAGCTCTTTCGAGACAGAGAACACTGAAGCTTTCTTT,CASSSFETENTEAFF
12,few,TRBV7-6,TRBJ2-2,NA,TGTGCCAGCAGGGACTCCACCGGGGAGCTGTTTTTT,CASRDSTGELFF
18,few,TRBV5-4,TRBJ2-1,NA,TGTGCCAGCAGCTTGAGGCGCGAGAAGGGGGGAGCTTACAATGAGCAGTTCTTC,CASSLRREKGGAYNEQFF
17,NA,TRBV15,TRBJ2-2,NA,TGTGCCACCAGCAGAGATTGGCTAGCGTCGAACACCGGGGAGCTGTTTTTT,CATSRDWLASNTGELFF
12,NA,TRBV6-2/TRBV6-3,TRBJ2-1,NA,TGTGCCAGCAGTTACTCGGCGCCTGAGCAGTTCTTC,CASSYSAPEQFF
18,NA,TRBV5-5,TRBJ1-4,NA,TGTGCCAGCAGCTTACGTCGATGGATGGCCCGAAAAAATGAAAAACTGTTTTTT,CASSLRRWMARKNEKLFF
15,few,TRBV12-3/TRBV12-4,TRBJ1-5,TRBD1,TGTGCCAGCAGTTTTGGGACAGGGGGGACGCAGCCCCAGCATTTT,CASSFGTGGTQPQHF
15,many,TRBV12-3/TRBV12-4,TRBJ2-7,TRBD1,TGTGCCAGCAGTTTCCAGGGGGCAGGTTTCGACGAGCAGTACTTC,CASSFQGAGFDEQYF
14,NA,TRBV12-3/TRBV12-4,TRBJ2-7,NA,TGTGCCAGCAGTTCGACAGGTAACGCCTACGAGCAGTACTTC,CASSSTGNAYEQYF
12,many,TRBV6-2/TRBV6-3,TRBJ1-1,TRBD1,TGTGCCAGCAGGGAACAGGGGATTGAAGCTTTCTTT,CASREQGIEAFF
16,NA,TRBV2,TRBJ2-5,TRBD2,TGTGCCAGCAGTGAAGCGCTAGCGGGGGCTGAAGAGACCCAGTACTTC,CASSEALAGAEETQYF
13,NA,TRBV7-8,TRBJ1-4,NA,TGTGCCAGCAGGAGGGGGGCGCGGGAAAAACTGTTTTTT,CASRRGAREKLFF
18,few,TRBV4-1,TRBJ2-2,NA,TGCGCCAGCAGCCAAGATCTGGGGACCGCTGCGAACACCGGGGAGCTGTTTTTT,CASSQDLGTAANTGELFF
15,many,TRBV7-8,TRBJ1-6,NA,TGTGCCAGCAGCTTCGGGACGGATCTTTACTCACCCCTCCACTTT,CASSFGTDLYSPLHF
18,few,TRBV28,TRBJ2-3,TRBD2,TGTGCCAGCAGTTTTCCTAGCGGGGGGGCCTTAGGCACAGATACGCAGTATTTT,CASSFPSGGALGTDTQYF
13,NA,TRBV5-6,TRBJ1-5,NA,TGTGCCAGCAGCTCAGGGGTGATGAAGCCCCAGCATTTT,CASSSGVMKPQHF
13,once,TRBV6-1,TRBJ2-1,NA,TGTGCCAGCAGTGAAGCAACCGAGCGTGGGCAGTTCTTC,CASSEATERGQFF
15,NA,TRBV19,TRBJ1-1,NA,TGTGCCAGTAGTATTGACAGGCCTAAGAACACTGAAGCTTTCTTT,CASSIDRPKNTEAFF
15,NA,TRBV5-6,TRBJ2-1,NA,TGTGTCAGCAGCTTGCGACAGCTTTTCTACAATGAGCAGTTCTTC,CVSSLRQLFYNEQFF
20,NA,TRBV6-2/TRBV6-3,TRBJ2-1,TRBD2,TGTGCCAGCAGTTACTCGATAGCGGCCCGCCGAAGACTAGCCTCTATCGGGCAGTTCTTC,CASSYSIAARRRLASIGQFF
14,many,TRBV28,TRBJ1-2,NA,TGTGCCAGCAGTTTTTGGAGCGGGGGGTATGGCTACACCTTC,CASSFWSGGYGYTF
18,NA,TRBV4-1,TRBJ1-1,NA,TGCGCCAGCAGCCAAGATTCGAGCCGGGGAAGGGGAGGCACTGAAGCTTTCTTT,CASSQDSSRGRGGTEAFF
18,once,TRBV2,TRBJ1-1,NA,TGTGCCAGCAGTGAAATGCCTCTCTTTACAGGATCAGGTACTGAAGCTTTCTTT,CASSEMPLFTGSGTEAFF
12,many,TRBV25-1,TRBJ2-3,NA,TGTGCCAGTGACGACCGTAGGGATACGCAGTATTTT,CASDDRRDTQYF
13,NA,TRBV9,TRBJ1-2,NA,TGTGCCAGCAGCGTAGGCAACGAAGATGGCTACACCTTC,CASSVGNEDGYTF
15,NA,TRBV19,TRBJ1-5,NA,TGTGCCAGTAGTATAGGAGGACGGAGCAATCAGCCCCAGCATTTT,CASSIGGRSNQPQHF